This TCR beta chain came from a study of cytomegalovirus exposure and HLA in healthy donors. PCR employed 60 Vbeta and 13 Jbeta primers. The data were produced by immunoSEQ multiplex PCR, yet TCRdb's version contains in-frame clones alone and is incomplete. The sample shows 120,000 or so clones, around 81% of them seen only once. The germline CDR1 and CDR2 sequences are LNHDA and SQIVND (reference sequence). Trimming cost V 9 bases and J 0 bases; bases outside gene matches: 9. This CDR3 spans 17 amino acids. The chain combines TRBV19 with TRBJ2-1, with 12 positions matching TRBD2. This receptor was obtained from a woman in her 40s in good health and CMV-seronegative. The material sequenced was PBMCs. CDR3 residues: CASQGGLAGSSYNEQFF. CDR3 nucleotides: TGTGCCAGCCAAGGAGGACTAGCGGGGAGCTCCTACAATGAGCAGTTCTTC.